These 9 T cell receptor beta chains share one sample of origin, sequenced in a study of blood T cell repertoires in COVID-19. Here immunoSEQ multiplex PCR was the method, and the copy in TCRdb shows in-frame clones only, minus some. Of 150,000 or so clones listed, 85% to 90% are singletons. Sequencing input: peripheral blood. The source of these receptors is a man between 18 and 35 years old with COVID-19, enrolled during active disease.

The chain carries TRBV9 and TRBJ2-6; D perhaps matches TRBD2 (5 bases). CDR1 SGDLS and CDR2 YYNGEE come from the germline V gene. CDR3 size: 17 residues. V lost 4 bases and J 0 bases, leaving 14 bases between the germline ends. This CDR3 reads CASSLLSVSSGANVLTF. CDR3 sequence (DNA): TGTGCCAGCAGCTTACTTAGCGTCAGCTCTGGGGCCAACGTCCTGACTTTC.

The chain links TRBV7-2 to TRBJ2-3, with 9 positions matching TRBD2. The ends lost 4 bases at V and 0 bases at J; junction bases unmatched: 11. Per germline, CDR1 SGHTA and CDR2 FQGNSA. The CDR3 sequence is 18 residues long. The CDR3 sequence: CASSSKAGGISSTDTQYF. The CDR3 DNA follows: TGTGCCAGCAGCTCAAAAGCGGGAGGAATATCTAGCACAGATACGCAGTATTTT.

V usage is TRBV7-3 and J usage is TRBJ2-3; D is unclear. The CDR3 has 11 amino acids. Germline loops: CDR1 SGHTA, CDR2 FQGTGA. Trimming removed 5 bases at V and 7 bases at J, with 7 bases between. CDR3 sequence (DNA): TGTGCCAGCAGCCCAGGCCATACGCAGTATTTT. It yields the protein CASSPGHTQYF.

The V and J genes are TRBV7-9 and TRBJ2-7; 11 positions agree with TRBD2. V lost 4 bases and J lost 5; bases outside the gene matches: 19. The CDR3 spans 19 residues. The germline V gene has CDR1 SEHNR and CDR2 FQNEAQ (reference sequence). CDR3 in amino acids: CASSSPLSSGRPRGNEQYF. CDR3 in DNA: TGTGCCAGCAGCTCACCCCTCTCTAGCGGGAGGCCCCGCGGAAACGAGCAGTACTTC.

In this sample, this clone turned up once. The gene calls are TRBV24-1 and TRBJ2-2, with D possibly TRBD1 on 7 matching bases. This CDR3 is 15 amino acids long. The germline V and J ends were trimmed by 7 bases and 6 bases, with 17 bases remaining between them. Germline assignment: CDR1 KGHDR and CDR2 SFDVKD. CDR3 DNA sequence: TGTGCCACCAGGGCCCCAGGGGGGTCTGCCGGGGAGCTGTTTTTT. Translating gives CATRAPGGSAGELFF.

This clone was counted between two and nine times. The gene calls are TRBV5-1 and TRBJ1-1; a possible D gene is TRBD1 (6 bases). The V gene lost 4 bases and the J gene lost 4 bases, with 11 bases spanning the gap. Germline lookup yields CDR1 SGHRS and CDR2 YFSETQ. This CDR3 has 13 residues. The CDR3 protein is CASSPTGITEAFF. The CDR3 DNA reads TGCGCCAGCAGCCCTACAGGGATCACTGAAGCTTTCTTT.

The chain is built from TRBV2 and TRBJ2-7; a possible D gene is TRBD1 (6 bases). Germline CDR1 is SNHLY and CDR2 is FYNNEI. Trimming stripped 8 bases from V and 6 bases from J, with 26 bases between. This CDR3 has 16 amino acids. The CDR3 coding sequence is TGTGCCAGCCGCTCCGAGGACAGACGGATAGCTCTCGAGCAGTACTTC. This gives the protein CASRSEDRRIALEQYF. Filled out from reference TRBV2 and TRBJ2-7, the complete variable domain reads EPEVTQTPSHQVTQMGQEVILRCVPISNHLYFYWYRQILGQKVEFLVSFYNNEISEKSEIFDDQFSVERPDGSNFTLKIRSTKLEDSAMYFCASRSEDRRIALEQYFGPGTRLTVT.

This clone came up a few times. The chain couples TRBV28 to TRBJ1-6; D remains ambiguous. This CDR3 is built from 13 residues. Germline V gives CDR1 MDHEN, CDR2 SYDVKM. V lost 2 bases and J 9 bases, leaving 8 bases between the germline ends. CDR3 in DNA: TGTGCCAGCAGTTTAGGGAGAGTTTCACCCCTCCACTTT. Its translation is CASSLGRVSPLHF.

In its sample, this clone was seen once. This chain links TRBV2 with TRBJ2-7, with TRBD1 matching 11 bases. Germline V lookup: CDR1 SNHLY, CDR2 FYNNEI. The CDR3 spans 15 residues. V lost 4 bases to trimming and J lost 3 bases; unmatched junction nucleotides: 5. The CDR3 loop reads CASSVGTGGLYEQYF. CDR3 DNA: TGTGCCAGCAGTGTCGGGACAGGGGGACTCTACGAGCAGTACTTC.